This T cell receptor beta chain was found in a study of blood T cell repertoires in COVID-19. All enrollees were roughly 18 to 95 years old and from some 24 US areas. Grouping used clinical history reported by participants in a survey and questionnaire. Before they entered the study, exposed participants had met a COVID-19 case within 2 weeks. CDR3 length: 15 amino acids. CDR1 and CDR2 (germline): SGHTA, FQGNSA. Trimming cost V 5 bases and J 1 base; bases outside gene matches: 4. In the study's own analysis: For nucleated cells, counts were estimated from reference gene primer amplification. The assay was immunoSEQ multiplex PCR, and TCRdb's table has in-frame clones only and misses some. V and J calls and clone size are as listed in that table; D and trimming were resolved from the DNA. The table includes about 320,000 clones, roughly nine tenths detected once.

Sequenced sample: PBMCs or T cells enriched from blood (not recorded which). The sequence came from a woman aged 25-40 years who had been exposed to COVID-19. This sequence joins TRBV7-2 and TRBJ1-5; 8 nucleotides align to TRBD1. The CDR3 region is CASSRRQGSNQPQHF. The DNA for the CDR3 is TGTGCCAGCAGCAGAAGACAGGGGAGCAATCAGCCCCAGCATTTT.